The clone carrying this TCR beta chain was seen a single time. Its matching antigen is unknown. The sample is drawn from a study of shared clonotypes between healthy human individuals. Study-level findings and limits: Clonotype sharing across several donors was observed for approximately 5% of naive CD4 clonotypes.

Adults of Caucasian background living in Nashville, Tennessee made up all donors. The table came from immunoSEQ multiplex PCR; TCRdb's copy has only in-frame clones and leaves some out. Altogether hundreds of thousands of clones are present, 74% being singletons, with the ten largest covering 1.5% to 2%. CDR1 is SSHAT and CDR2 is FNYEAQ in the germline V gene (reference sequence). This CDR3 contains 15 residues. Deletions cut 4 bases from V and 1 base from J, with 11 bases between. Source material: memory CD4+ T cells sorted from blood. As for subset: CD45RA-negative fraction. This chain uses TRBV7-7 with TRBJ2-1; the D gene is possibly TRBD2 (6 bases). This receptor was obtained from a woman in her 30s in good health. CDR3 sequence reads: CASSSSGQSYNEQFF. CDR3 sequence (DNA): TGTGCCAGCAGCTCAAGCGGGCAGTCCTACAATGAGCAGTTCTTC.